The 23 T cell receptor beta chains in this list originate from one sample, sequenced in a study of cytomegalovirus exposure and HLA in healthy donors. This PCR relied on a set of 60 Vbeta primers and 13 Jbeta primers. Measured with immunoSEQ multiplex PCR; TCRdb has only the in-frame clones, and not every one. Here the sample spans 150,000 to 200,000 clones, approximately 80% being singletons. The sequencing input was PBMCs. Receptors originate from a woman aged 45 to 65 in good health and CMV-seropositive.

The genes are TRBV4-3 and TRBJ2-3, with 11 bases aligning to TRBD2. J was trimmed by 4 bases and V by 0 bases; bases with no gene match: 9. Germline V gives CDR1 LGHNA, CDR2 YSLEER. This CDR3 has 18 residues. CDR3 residues: CASSQDAGLAGLADTQYF. For the CDR3, the DNA is TGCGCCAGCAGCCAAGATGCTGGACTAGCGGGCTTAGCAGATACGCAGTATTTT.

This clone was seen a single time. The chain uses TRBV14 and TRBJ2-4, with 7 bases fitting TRBD1. Germline CDR1 and CDR2: SGHDN and FVKESK. V shed 0 bases and J 0 bases; nucleotides not matched to a gene: 5. The CDR3 is made up of 17 amino acids. The CDR3 spells CASSQDKQGVAKNIQYF. The CDR3 coding sequence is TGTGCCAGCAGCCAAGATAAGCAGGGGGTAGCCAAAAACATTCAGTACTTC.

The chain links TRBV18 to TRBJ1-1; no definite D call. The CDR3 contains 16 residues. Germline V lookup: CDR1 KGHSH, CDR2 LQKENI. V gave up 1 base and J gave up 5 bases, with 17 bases separating them. In nucleotides, the CDR3 is TGTGCCAGCTCACCACGGGCGCCAGAAGGTCGGACTGAAGCTTTCTTT. Translation: CASSPRAPEGRTEAFF. The full variable domain, completed using reference TRBV18 and TRBJ1-1, is NAGVMQNPRHLVRRRGQEARLRCSPMKGHSHVYWYRQLPEEGLKFMVYLQKENIIDESGMPKERFSAEFPKEGPSILRIQQVVRGDSAAYFCASSPRAPEGRTEAFFGQGTRLTVV.

The table lists this clone with a count of one. This rearrangement joins TRBV27 to TRBJ1-2; perhaps TRBD1 as D (5 bases). In germline, CDR1 is MNHEY, CDR2 SMNVEV (reference sequence). V lost 5 bases and J lost 8, with 21 bases in between. This CDR3 region has 15 residues. CDR3 sequence reads: CASSGGSGLGEGYTF. The CDR3 nucleotides read TGTGCCAGCAGTGGTGGATCAGGTCTAGGGGAAGGCTACACCTTC.

Only a few counts were recorded for this clone. V gene TRBV28 combines with J gene TRBJ1-5; TRBD1 matches 9 bases. Germline CDR1 is MDHEN and CDR2 is SYDVKM. V lost 6 bases to trimming and J lost 3 bases; unmatched junction nucleotides: 6. The CDR3 totals 15 residues. The CDR3 DNA reads TGTGCCAGCAGCCCGGGGACAGGGTACAATCAGCCCCAGCATTTT. Residues: CASSPGTGYNQPQHF.

V and J are TRBV10-3 and TRBJ2-1; 9 bases line up with TRBD1. J lost 6 bases, V lost 5 bases, and 5 bases had no gene match. CDR1 and CDR2 (germline): ENHRY, SYGVKD. CDR3 length: 14 residues. The CDR3 spells CAISSDRGINEQFF. CDR3 sequence (DNA): TGTGCCATCAGTAGTGACAGGGGGATCAATGAGCAGTTCTTC.

V usage is TRBV13 and J usage is TRBJ1-4, with D unclear. The CDR3 is 14 residues long. Germline V gene data show CDR1 as PRHDT and CDR2 as FYEKMQ (reference sequence). Trimming took off 0 bases at V and 7 bases at J, with 9 bases between the two ends. Here the CDR3 reads CASSLGRGLEKLFF. In DNA, the CDR3 is TGTGCCAGCAGCTTAGGCCGCGGGCTTGAAAAACTGTTTTTT.

This chain links TRBV6-1 with TRBJ2-4; perhaps TRBD1 as D (5 bases). Trimming removed 4 bases at V and 12 bases at J, with 16 bases between. The CDR3 length is 13 residues. The germline V gene encodes CDR1 MNHNS and CDR2 SASEGT. CDR3: CASSGRTADSQYF. CDR3 bases: TGTGCCAGCAGTGGGCGGACCGCTGACAGTCAGTACTTC.

A word on this clone: A read error may account for a junction end that differs from germline. The gene calls are TRBV5-6 and TRBJ2-6; possibly TRBD2 for D (6 bases). The CDR3 consists of 15 residues. In germline, CDR1 is SGHDT, CDR2 YYEEEE. CDR3 DNA: TGTGCCAGCAGCTGGAGGGGCTCTGGGGCCAACGGCCTGACTTTC. This encodes CASSWRGSGANGLTF.

The CDR3 region has the DNA TGTGCCAGCATCAAGGGAGTTGAGACCCAGTACTTC. Translation: CASIKGVETQYF. The chain links TRBV2 to TRBJ2-5, with D possibly being TRBD2 (5 bases). The CDR3 is 12 amino acids. In germline, CDR1 is SNHLY, CDR2 FYNNEI. V was trimmed by 7 bases and J by 5 bases, leaving 11 bases between them.

Comment on this clone: The identical CDR3 is also encoded by other nucleotide sequences in the sample. The CDR3 DNA reads as TGCGCCAGCAGCCAAGATATGAGTCCCTTGCAGTACTTC. Translation: CASSQDMSPLQYF. J is TRBJ2-7 and V is TRBV4-1, with D unresolved. V was cut by 0 bases and J by 9 bases, with 12 bases left in between. Germline-derived CDR1 and CDR2 are MGHRA and YSYEKL. The CDR3 loop spans 13 amino acids.

This clone was observed a handful of times. The gene calls are TRBV5-6 and TRBJ1-5; 8 bases map to TRBD1. This CDR3 contains 15 residues. V gave up 0 bases and J gave up 3 bases; unmatched junction bases: 2. Germline V gene data show CDR1 as SGHDT and CDR2 as YYEEEE. CDR3 in DNA: TGTGCCAGCAGCTTGGGCCAGGGGGCCAATCAGCCCCAGCATTTT. Protein sequence: CASSLGQGANQPQHF.

J is TRBJ2-7 and V is TRBV30, with a possible D match to TRBD2 (5 bases). CDR1 and CDR2 from the germline V gene are GTSNPN and SVGIG (reference sequence). The V gene lost 0 bases and the J gene lost 7 bases, with 7 bases spanning the gap. This CDR3 spans 11 amino acids. The CDR3 nucleotides are TGTGCCTGGAGTGTAGGAGGTGAGCAGTACTTC. Protein: CAWSVGGEQYF. Filled out from reference TRBV30 and TRBJ2-7, the complete variable domain reads SQTIHQWPATLVQPVGSPLSLECTVEGTSNPNLYWYRQAAGRGLQLLFYSVGIGQISSEVPQNLSASRPQDRQFILSSKKLLLSDSGFYLCAWSVGGEQYFGPGTRLTVT.

The chain joins TRBV12-2 to TRBJ2-3; no check of the table's D call, TRBD2, against the DNA was made. TRBV12-2 is designated a pseudogene. This CDR3 has 17 residues. CDR3 nucleotide sequence: TGTGCAAGTCGCTTAGCAAAGCGGGGGGCTAGCACAGATACGCAGTATTTT. This codes for CASRLAKRGASTDTQYF.

Many counts were recorded for this clone. The chain uses TRBV19 and TRBJ1-1; the match to TRBD1 covers 8 bases. V lost 6 bases and J lost 4; bases outside the gene matches: 10. Germline CDR1 is LNHDA and CDR2 is SQIVND (reference sequence). This CDR3 comprises 15 residues. The CDR3 nucleotides are TGTGCCAGTAGAGAGAGAGACAGGGGAGGCACTGAAGCTTTCTTT. Translation gives CASRERDRGGTEAFF. Together with reference TRBV19 and TRBJ1-1, the CDR3 gives the full variable domain: DGGITQSPKYLFRKEGQNVTLSCEQNLNHDAMYWYRQDPGQGLRLIYYSQIVNDFQKGDIAEGYSVSREKKESFPLTVTSAQKNPTAFYLCASRERDRGGTEAFFGQGTRLTVV.

The chain links TRBV6-1 to TRBJ2-5; 8 bases agree with TRBD2. In germline, CDR1 is MNHNS, CDR2 SASEGT. With V trimmed by 0 bases and J by 5 bases, 14 bases remained unmatched. This CDR3 spans 18 amino acids. The CDR3, as DNA: TGTGCCAGCAGTGAAGCCTTGGTTAGCTCCGGGGGGGCGGAGACCCAGTACTTC. The encoded protein is CASSEALVSSGGAETQYF.

The chain carries TRBV5-5 and TRBJ2-1, with D hard to call. This CDR3 is 11 amino acids long. Trimming left V 4 bases short and J 4 bases short, with 3 bases between. Germline V gives CDR1 SGHKS, CDR2 YYEKEE (reference sequence). The CDR3 DNA follows: TGTGCCAGCAGCCCTTACAATGAGCAGTTCTTC. This translates into CASSPYNEQFF.

The V gene is TRBV15, the J gene TRBJ1-2; perhaps TRBD1 as D (5 bases). V was shortened by 0 bases and J by 6 bases, with 11 bases between the two germline ends. From germline, CDR1 is LNHNV and CDR2 YYDKDF (reference sequence). This CDR3 region has 14 residues. The CDR3 nucleotides are TGTGCCACCAGCAGAGATCAGTCAGGGAATGGCTACACCTTC. It is translated as CATSRDQSGNGYTF.

The gene calls are TRBV5-1 and TRBJ2-7, with TRBD2 identical over 14 bases. Trimming removed 5 bases from V and 3 bases from J; junction bases left unmatched: 7. This CDR3 has 16 residues. Germline assignment: CDR1 SGHRS and CDR2 YFSETQ. CDR3 protein: CASRTGGTSGGYEQYF. The DNA of the CDR3 is TGCGCCAGCAGAACCGGAGGGACTAGCGGGGGCTACGAGCAGTACTTC.

The gene calls are TRBV5-5 and TRBJ1-4; the match to TRBD1 covers 8 bases. V lost 2 bases, J lost 3 bases, and 3 bases stayed unmatched. The CDR3 extends over 15 amino acids. The germline CDR1 and CDR2 sequences are SGHKS and YYEKEE (reference sequence). The CDR3 DNA is TGTGCCAGCAGCTTTACAGGGGGAGCTAATGAAAAACTGTTTTTT. Encoded protein: CASSFTGGANEKLFF.

The rearrangement links TRBV30 to TRBJ2-3; D unresolved. This CDR3 spans 16 amino acids. The V gene's germline CDR1 is GTSNPN and CDR2 SVGIG (reference sequence). V gave up 4 bases and J gave up 2 bases, with 19 bases separating them. CDR3 DNA: TGTGCCTGGACCCTCTCCCGTTTTCAGTCCACAGATACGCAGTATTTT. As protein: CAWTLSRFQSTDTQYF.

The genes are TRBV5-1 and TRBJ2-2; D might be TRBD1 (6 bases). V lost 2 bases, J lost 6 bases, and 11 bases lay in between. CDR1 SGHRS and CDR2 YFSETQ come from the germline V gene. The CDR3 spans 14 residues. The CDR3 loop is CASSFNREAGELFF. DNA for the CDR3: TGCGCCAGCAGCTTTAACAGGGAAGCCGGGGAGCTGTTTTTT.

The chain couples TRBV15 to TRBJ1-4; 9 nucleotides align to TRBD1. The germline gives CDR1 LNHNV, CDR2 YYDKDF (reference sequence). Unmatched junction bases numbered 6, after V lost 0 bases and J lost 7 bases. This CDR3 comprises 16 residues. CDR3 amino acids: CATSRDQGQGGEKLFF. The CDR3 DNA sequence: TGTGCCACCAGCAGAGATCAGGGACAGGGAGGTGAAAAACTGTTTTTT.